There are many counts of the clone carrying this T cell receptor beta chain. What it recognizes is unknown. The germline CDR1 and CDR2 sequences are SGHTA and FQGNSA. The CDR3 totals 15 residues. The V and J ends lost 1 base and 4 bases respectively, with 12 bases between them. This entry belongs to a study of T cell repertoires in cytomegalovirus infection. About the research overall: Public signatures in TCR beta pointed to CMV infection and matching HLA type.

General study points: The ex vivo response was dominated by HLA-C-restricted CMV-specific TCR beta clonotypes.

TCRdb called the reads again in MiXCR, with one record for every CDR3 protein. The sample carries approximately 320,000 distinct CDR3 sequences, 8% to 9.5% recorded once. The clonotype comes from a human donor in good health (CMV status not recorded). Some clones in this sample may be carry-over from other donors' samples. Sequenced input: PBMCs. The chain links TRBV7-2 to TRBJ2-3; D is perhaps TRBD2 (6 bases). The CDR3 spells CASSLDGGVSDTQYF. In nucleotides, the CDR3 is TGTGCCAGCAGCTTAGACGGCGGGGTCTCAGATACGCAGTATTTT.